This T cell receptor (beta chain) was retrieved from a study of technical replicates of blood from four donors. Sequencing was performed with immunoSEQ multiplex PCR; in TCRdb, only in-frame clones are kept and a portion is missing. The profile shows 12,000 or so clones, around 94% of them singletons. Germline V gene sequence: CDR1 MNHEY, CDR2 SVGAGI. V was clipped by 2 bases and J by 0 bases; unmatched bases: 5. CDR3 length: 16 amino acids. Sequencing used PBMCs. The receptor comes from a human donor in good health. The V gene is TRBV6-5, the J gene TRBJ2-5, with 8 positions matching TRBD2. CDR3 amino acids: CASSYGIAGNQETQYF. The DNA of the CDR3 is TGTGCCAGCAGTTACGGGATAGCGGGAAACCAAGAGACCCAGTACTTC.